This T cell receptor (beta chain) was identified in a study of T cell responses to AZD1222 COVID-19 vaccine. Libraries were prepared by immunoSEQ multiplex PCR; TCRdb keeps only in-frame clonotypes and omits some of them. Of roughly 140,000 clones in the sample, over 80% were seen once. Sample: peripheral blood, taken 28 days after the second AZD1222 dose. This clonotype originated in an adult who received the AZD1222 COVID-19 vaccine.

CDR3 residues: CASSRGQGTSNSPLHF. For the CDR3, the DNA is TGTGCCAGCAGCCGAGGACAGGGGACGTCCAATTCACCCCTCCACTTT. The chain is built from TRBV7-9 and TRBJ1-6; TRBD1 matches 9 bases. Per germline, CDR1 SEHNR and CDR2 FQNEAQ (reference sequence). V trimming: 5 bases; J trimming: 7 bases; junction bases outside the gene matches: 9. The CDR3 contains 16 residues.